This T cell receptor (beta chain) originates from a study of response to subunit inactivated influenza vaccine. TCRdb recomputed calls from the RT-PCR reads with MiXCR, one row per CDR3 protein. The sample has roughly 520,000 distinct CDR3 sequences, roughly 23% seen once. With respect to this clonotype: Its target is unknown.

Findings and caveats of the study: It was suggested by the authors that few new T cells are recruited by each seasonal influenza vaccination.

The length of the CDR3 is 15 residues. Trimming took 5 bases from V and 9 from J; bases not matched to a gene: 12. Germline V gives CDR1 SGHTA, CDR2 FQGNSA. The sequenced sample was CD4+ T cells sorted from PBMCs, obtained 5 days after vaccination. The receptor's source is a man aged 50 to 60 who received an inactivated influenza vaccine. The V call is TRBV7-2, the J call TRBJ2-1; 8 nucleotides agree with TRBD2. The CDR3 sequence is CASSLLSGSLVEQFF. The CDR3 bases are TGTGCCAGCAGCCTTCTAAGCGGGAGTTTGGTTGAGCAGTTCTTC. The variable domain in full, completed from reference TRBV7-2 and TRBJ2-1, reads GAGVSQSPSNKVTEKGKDVELRCDPISGHTALYWYRQSLGQGLEFLIYFQGNSAPDKSGLPSDRFSAERTGGSVSTLTIQRTQQEDSAVYLCASSLLSGSLVEQFFGPGTRLTVL.